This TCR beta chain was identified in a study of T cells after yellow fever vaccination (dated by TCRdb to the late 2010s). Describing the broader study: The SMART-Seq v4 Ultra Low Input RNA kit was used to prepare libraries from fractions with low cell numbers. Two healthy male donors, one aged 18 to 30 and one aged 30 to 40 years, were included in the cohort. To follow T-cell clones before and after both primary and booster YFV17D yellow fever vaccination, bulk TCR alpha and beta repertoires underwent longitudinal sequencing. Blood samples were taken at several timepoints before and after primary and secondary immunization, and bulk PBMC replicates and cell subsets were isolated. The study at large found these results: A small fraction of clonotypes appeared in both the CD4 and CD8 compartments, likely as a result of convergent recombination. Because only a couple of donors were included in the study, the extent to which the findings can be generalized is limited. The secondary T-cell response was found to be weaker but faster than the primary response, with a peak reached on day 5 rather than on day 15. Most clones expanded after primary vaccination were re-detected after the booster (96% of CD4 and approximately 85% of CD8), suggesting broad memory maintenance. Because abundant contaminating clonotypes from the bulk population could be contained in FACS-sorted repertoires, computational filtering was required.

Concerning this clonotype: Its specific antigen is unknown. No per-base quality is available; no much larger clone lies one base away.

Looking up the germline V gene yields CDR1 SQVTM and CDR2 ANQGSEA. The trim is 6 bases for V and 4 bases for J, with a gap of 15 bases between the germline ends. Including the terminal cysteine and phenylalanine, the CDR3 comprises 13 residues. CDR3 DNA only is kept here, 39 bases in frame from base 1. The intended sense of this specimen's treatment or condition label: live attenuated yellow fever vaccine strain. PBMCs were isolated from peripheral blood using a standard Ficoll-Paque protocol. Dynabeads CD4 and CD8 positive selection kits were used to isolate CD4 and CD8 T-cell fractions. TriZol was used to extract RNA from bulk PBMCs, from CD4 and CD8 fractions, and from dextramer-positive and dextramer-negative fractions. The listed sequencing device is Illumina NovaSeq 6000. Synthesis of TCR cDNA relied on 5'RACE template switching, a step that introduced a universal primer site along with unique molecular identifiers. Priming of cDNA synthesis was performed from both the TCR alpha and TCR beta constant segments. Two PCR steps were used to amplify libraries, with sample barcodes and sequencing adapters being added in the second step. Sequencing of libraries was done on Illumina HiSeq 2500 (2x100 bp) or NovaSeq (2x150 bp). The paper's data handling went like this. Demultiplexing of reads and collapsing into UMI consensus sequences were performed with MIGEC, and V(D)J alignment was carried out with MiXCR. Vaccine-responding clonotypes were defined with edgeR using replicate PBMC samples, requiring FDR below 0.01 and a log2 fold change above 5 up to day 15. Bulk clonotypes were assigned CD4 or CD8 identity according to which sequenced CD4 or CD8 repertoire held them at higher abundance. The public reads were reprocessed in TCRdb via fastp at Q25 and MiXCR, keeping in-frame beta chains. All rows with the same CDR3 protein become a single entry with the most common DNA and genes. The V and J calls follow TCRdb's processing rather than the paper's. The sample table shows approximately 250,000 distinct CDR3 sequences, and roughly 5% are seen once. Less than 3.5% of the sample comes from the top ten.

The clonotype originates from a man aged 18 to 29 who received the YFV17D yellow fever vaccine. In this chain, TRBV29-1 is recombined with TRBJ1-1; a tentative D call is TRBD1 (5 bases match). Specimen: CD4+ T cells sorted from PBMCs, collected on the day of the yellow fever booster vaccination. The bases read TGCAGCGTGACAGAGGGGCCGGGCACTGAAGCTTTCTTT. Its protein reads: CSVTEGPGTEAFF.